Reported below is one T cell receptor (beta chain). This sample is part of a study of shared clonotypes between healthy human individuals. The repertoire was sequenced with immunoSEQ multiplex PCR; TCRdb's copy has only in-frame clones and lacks some. The sample yields approximately 500,000 clones, 79% seen once. The CDR3 loop spans 14 amino acids. V was trimmed by 1 base and J by 1 base, leaving 8 bases between them. Per germline, CDR1 SGHRS and CDR2 YFSETQ. Sequenced sample: PBMCs. This receptor was taken from a woman between 35 and 50 years old in good health. Some clones in this sample may be carry-over from other donors' samples. The V call is TRBV5-1, the J call TRBJ2-5; the D is unclear. DNA for the CDR3: TGCGCCAGCAGCTTGTGGGCAAGCCAAGAGACCCAGTACTTC. Translating it yields CASSLWASQETQYF. Full variable domain (outside the CDR3, taken from reference TRBV5-1 and TRBJ2-5): KAGVTQTPRYLIKTRGQQVTLSCSPISGHRSVSWYQQTPGQGLQFLFEYFSETQRNKGNFPGRFSGRQFSNSRSEMNVSTLELGDSALYLCASSLWASQETQYFGPGTRLLVL.